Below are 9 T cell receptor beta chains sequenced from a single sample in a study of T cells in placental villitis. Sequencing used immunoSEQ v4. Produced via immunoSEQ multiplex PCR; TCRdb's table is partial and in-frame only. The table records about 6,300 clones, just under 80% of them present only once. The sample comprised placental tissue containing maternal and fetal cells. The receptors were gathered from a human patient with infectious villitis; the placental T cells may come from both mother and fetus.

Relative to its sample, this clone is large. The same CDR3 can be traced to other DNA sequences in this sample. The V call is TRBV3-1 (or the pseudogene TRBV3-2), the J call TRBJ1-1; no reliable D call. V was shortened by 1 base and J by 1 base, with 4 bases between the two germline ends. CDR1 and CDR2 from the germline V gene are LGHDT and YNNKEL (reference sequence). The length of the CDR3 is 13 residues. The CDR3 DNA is TGTGCCAGCAGCCAAGGGAGGAACACTGAAGCTTTCTTT. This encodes CASSQGRNTEAFF.

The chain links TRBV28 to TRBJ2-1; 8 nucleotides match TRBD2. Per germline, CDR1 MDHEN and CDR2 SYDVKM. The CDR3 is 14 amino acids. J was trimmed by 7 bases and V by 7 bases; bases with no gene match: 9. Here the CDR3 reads CASNPRGGGNEQFF. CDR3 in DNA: TGTGCCAGCAACCCACGGGGCGGGGGGAATGAGCAGTTCTTC.

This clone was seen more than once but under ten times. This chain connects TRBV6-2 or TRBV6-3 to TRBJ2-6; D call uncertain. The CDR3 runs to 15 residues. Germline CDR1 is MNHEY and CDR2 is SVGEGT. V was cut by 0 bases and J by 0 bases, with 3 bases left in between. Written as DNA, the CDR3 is TGTGCCAGCAGTTACTCGAACTCTGGGGCCAACGTCCTGACTTTC. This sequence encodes CASSYSNSGANVLTF.

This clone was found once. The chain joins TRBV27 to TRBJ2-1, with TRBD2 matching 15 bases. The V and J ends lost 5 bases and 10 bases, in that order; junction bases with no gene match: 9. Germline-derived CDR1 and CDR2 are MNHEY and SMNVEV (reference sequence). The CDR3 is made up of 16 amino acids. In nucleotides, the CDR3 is TGTGCCAGCAGTCAGGGACTAGCGGGGGGACCAGGGGAGCAGTTCTTC. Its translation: CASSQGLAGGPGEQFF.

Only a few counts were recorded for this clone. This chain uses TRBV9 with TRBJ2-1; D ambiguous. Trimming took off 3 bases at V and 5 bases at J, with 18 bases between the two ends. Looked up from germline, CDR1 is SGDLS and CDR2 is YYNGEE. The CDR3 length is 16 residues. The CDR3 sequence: CASSEAHERWDNEQFF. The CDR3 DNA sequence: TGTGCCAGCAGCGAAGCCCACGAACGGTGGGACAATGAGCAGTTCTTC.

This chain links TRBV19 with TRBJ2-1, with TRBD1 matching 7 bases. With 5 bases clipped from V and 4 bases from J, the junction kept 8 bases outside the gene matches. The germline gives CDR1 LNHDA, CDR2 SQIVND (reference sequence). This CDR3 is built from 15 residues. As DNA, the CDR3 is TGTGCCAGTAGTCCCCGACAGGGTGGTTACAATGAGCAGTTCTTC. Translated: CASSPRQGGYNEQFF.

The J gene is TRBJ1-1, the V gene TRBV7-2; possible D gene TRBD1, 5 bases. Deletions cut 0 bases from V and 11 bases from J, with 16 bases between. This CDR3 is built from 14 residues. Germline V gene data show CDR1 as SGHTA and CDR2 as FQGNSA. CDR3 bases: TGTGCCAGCAGCTTAGCCATCTGGGGGATTGATGCTTTCTTT. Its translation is CASSLAIWGIDAFF.

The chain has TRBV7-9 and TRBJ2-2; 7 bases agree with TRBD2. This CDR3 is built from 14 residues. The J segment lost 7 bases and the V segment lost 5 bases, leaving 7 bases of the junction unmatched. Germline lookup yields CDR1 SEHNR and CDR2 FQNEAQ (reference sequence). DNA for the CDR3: TGTGCCAGCAGCCCTGTCGGGGGGTTCGGGGAGCTGTTTTTT. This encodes CASSPVGGFGELFF.

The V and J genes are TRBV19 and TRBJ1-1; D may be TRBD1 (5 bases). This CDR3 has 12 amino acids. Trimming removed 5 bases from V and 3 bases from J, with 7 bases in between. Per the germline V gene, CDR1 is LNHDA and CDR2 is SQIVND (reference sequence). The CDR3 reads CASSEGDTEAFF. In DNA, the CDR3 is TGTGCCAGTAGTGAAGGGGACACTGAAGCTTTCTTT.